These 30 T cell receptor beta chains were all obtained from the same sample, sequenced in a study of control samples from healthy donors and cancer patients. TCRdb keeps only in-frame clones here, not all; method: immunoSEQ multiplex PCR. This table has 100,000 to 150,000 clones, 80% to 95% appearing once. What was sequenced was PBMCs. Receptors were obtained from an elderly man with head and neck cancer.

The chain has TRBV21-1 and TRBJ1-1; no check of the table's D call, TRBD1, against the DNA was made. TRBV21-1 is annotated as a pseudogene. The CDR3 is made up of 14 amino acids. The CDR3, as DNA: TGTGCCAGCAGCAGCAACAGGGGTTGGACTGAAGCTTTCTTT. The encoded protein is CASSSNRGWTEAFF.

The V gene is TRBV5-4, the J gene TRBJ1-2; D not resolved. The CDR3 loop spans 15 amino acids. Germline-derived CDR1 and CDR2 are SGHNT and YYREEE (reference sequence). Trimming pared 0 bases from V and 2 bases from J, leaving 11 bases between. The CDR3 protein is CASSLEAGGNYGYTF. In DNA form, the CDR3 reads TGTGCCAGCAGCTTGGAGGCAGGAGGAAACTATGGCTACACCTTC.

The chain carries TRBV27 and TRBJ2-7, with 8 bases fitting TRBD2. In germline, CDR1 is MNHEY, CDR2 SMNVEV (reference sequence). V lost 4 bases, J lost 9 bases, and 5 bases stayed unmatched. This CDR3 has 12 amino acids. CDR3 residues: CASSSRAGGQYF. The CDR3 nucleotides are TGTGCCAGCAGTTCCCGGGCGGGGGGGCAGTACTTC.

CDR3 bases: TGTGCCAGCAGCCAAGAACGCCTAGCCAAAAACATTCAGTACTTC. It specifies CASSQERLAKNIQYF. The chain joins TRBV4-2 to TRBJ2-4; D uncertain. Germline V gene data show CDR1 as LGHNA and CDR2 as YNFKEQ. This CDR3 region has 15 residues. V dropped 0 bases and J dropped 0 bases, with 6 bases sitting between them.

The chain has TRBV6-2 or TRBV6-3 and TRBJ1-1, with no clear D. V was shortened by 2 bases and J by 1 base, with 11 bases between the two germline ends. Germline V gives CDR1 MNHEY, CDR2 SVGEGT. The CDR3 is 15 amino acids. CDR3 coding DNA: TGTGCCAGCAGTTACGATCAGTTGGGGAACACTGAAGCTTTCTTT. Translated: CASSYDQLGNTEAFF.

CDR3 nucleotide sequence: TGTGCCAGCAGGGACGCCGGGACAGGGGCGACGTGGACCTTC. As protein: CASRDAGTGATWTF. V gene TRBV6-5 combines with J gene TRBJ1-2, with TRBD1 matching over 10 bases. The CDR3 sequence is 14 residues long. Germline V gene lookup returns CDR1 MNHEY and CDR2 SVGAGI. V trimming: 6 bases; J trimming: 14 bases; junction bases outside the gene matches: 15.

The chain recombines TRBV11-2 with TRBJ1-1; the match to TRBD1 covers 7 bases. CDR3 size: 15 residues. Germline-derived CDR1 and CDR2 are SGHAT and FQNNGV. With 2 bases clipped from V and 3 bases from J, the junction kept 6 bases outside the gene matches. The chain's CDR3 is CASSLPRQGDTEAFF. The CDR3 bases are TGTGCCAGCAGCTTACCCCGACAGGGAGACACTGAAGCTTTCTTT.

The rearrangement joins TRBV5-1 to TRBJ1-1; TRBD1 aligns across 10 bases. The junction had 13 bases not matched to a gene; V was cut back by 3 bases and J by 8 bases. Germline-derived CDR1 and CDR2 are SGHRS and YFSETQ. This CDR3 is built from 16 residues. The DNA for the CDR3 is TGCGCCAGCAGCTCCAGGACAGGGGGGAGCTTATTCGAAGCTTTCTTT. Translating it yields CASSSRTGGSLFEAFF.

The chain is built from TRBV11-2 and TRBJ2-7; D gene unclear. Germline loops: CDR1 SGHAT, CDR2 FQNNGV. The V end lost 11 bases, the J end lost 1 base, and 9 bases lay between the germline ends. This CDR3 has 11 amino acids. The CDR3 protein is CASTTSYEQYF. The CDR3 region has the DNA TGTGCCTCAACCACTTCCTACGAGCAGTACTTC.

This clone was seen just once. The chain couples TRBV6-5 to TRBJ1-4; weak D call: TRBD1 (6 bases). The CDR3 is made up of 12 amino acids. Trimming took 8 bases from V and 6 from J, leaving 10 bases between them. CDR1 and CDR2 (germline): MNHEY, SVGAGI. CDR3 residues: CASGQSYEKLFF. As DNA, the CDR3 is TGTGCCAGCGGACAGTCCTATGAAAAACTGTTTTTT.

CDR3: CASSPQGRHEQFF. DNA for the CDR3: TGTGCCAGCAGCCCACAGGGAAGACATGAGCAGTTCTTC. The rearrangement joins TRBV5-4 to TRBJ2-1, with D maybe TRBD1 (6 bases). There are 13 residues in the CDR3. V was cut by 4 bases and J by 8 bases, with 13 bases left in between. In germline, CDR1 is SGHNT, CDR2 YYREEE (reference sequence).

Here the CDR3 reads CASPPNTEAFF. The CDR3 nucleotides are TGTGCCAGCCCCCCGAACACTGAAGCTTTCTTT. The J gene is TRBJ1-1, the V gene TRBV7-4, with D hard to call. The germline CDR1 and CDR2 sequences are SGHVT and SQSDAQ. With 8 bases removed from V and 1 base from J, the gap between germline ends came to 5 bases. This CDR3 contains 11 residues.

V usage is TRBV6-2 or TRBV6-3 and J usage is TRBJ2-1; TRBD2 is a possible D gene (6 bases). The CDR3 extends over 13 amino acids. Trimming removed 5 bases from V and 9 bases from J, with 14 bases in between. The germline gives CDR1 MNHEY, CDR2 SVGEGT. For the CDR3, the DNA is TGTGCCAGCAGTCCACCCCCCGGGGGTGAGCAGTTCTTC. Its translation is CASSPPPGGEQFF.

A word on this clone: At one of its ends the junction is not consistent with the germline gene, which may arise from a read error. Other nucleotide sequences from this sample produce the same CDR3. The chain has TRBV19 and TRBJ1-1; TRBD1 is a possible D gene (6 bases). Looked up from germline, CDR1 is LNHDA and CDR2 is SQIVND (reference sequence). CDR3 length equals 13 residues. The DNA for the CDR3 is TGTGCCTCCTCTGGAGGGGGGAAGGCTGAAGCTTTTTTT. This gives the protein CASSGGGKAEAFF. The full variable domain, completed using reference TRBV19 and TRBJ1-1, is DGGITQSPKYLFRKEGQNVTLSCEQNLNHDAMYWYRQDPGQGLRLIYYSQIVNDFQKGDIAEGYSVSREKKESFPLTVTSAQKNPTAFYLCASSGGGKAEAFFGQGTRLTVV.

This clone was detected only once. The rearrangement uses TRBV24-1 and TRBJ2-2, with a possible D match to TRBD1 (6 bases). V was pared by 5 bases and J by 0 bases, with 9 bases between. The CDR3 is 15 amino acids. The germline V gene encodes CDR1 KGHDR and CDR2 SFDVKD. The CDR3 sequence: CATSGQESNTGELFF. CDR3 coding DNA: TGTGCCACCAGTGGACAGGAATCGAACACCGGGGAGCTGTTTTTT.

The J gene is TRBJ2-1, the V gene TRBV30, with 10 bases that match TRBD2. V dropped 2 bases and J dropped 6; count of bases not matched to a gene: 16. The CDR3 runs 18 residues. Germline CDR1 and CDR2: GTSNPN and SVGIG (reference sequence). The CDR3 coding sequence is TGTGCCTGGAGTCTTCATCCTCCCCTAGCGGGAGTATCCAATGAGCAGTTCTTC. This gives the protein CAWSLHPPLAGVSNEQFF.

This sequence joins TRBV5-1 and TRBJ2-5; no reliable D call. Trimming cost V 1 base and J 1 base, with 8 bases left between them. Per the germline V gene, CDR1 is SGHRS and CDR2 is YFSETQ. The CDR3 is 14 amino acids. The CDR3 spells CASSLSGPQETQYF. In nucleotides, the CDR3 is TGCGCCAGCAGCTTGTCAGGACCCCAAGAGACCCAGTACTTC.

This chain joins TRBV5-1 and TRBJ1-6; D call uncertain. The V gene lost 3 bases and the J gene lost 6 bases, with 10 bases spanning the gap. Per the germline V gene, CDR1 is SGHRS and CDR2 is YFSETQ. The CDR3 spans 14 residues. DNA of the CDR3: TGCGCCAGCAGCTCCGACGGAGGTAATTCACCCCTCCACTTT. Translating it yields CASSSDGGNSPLHF.

This clone is a singleton in its sample. This sequence joins TRBV10-2 and TRBJ2-1; tentatively, D is TRBD1 (6 bases). The CDR3 consists of 13 residues. Germline V CDR1 and CDR2: WSHSY, SAAADI. Trimming stripped 10 bases from V and 5 bases from J, with 15 bases between. The CDR3 loop is CAIRTVGDNEQFF. As DNA, the CDR3 is TGCGCCATCCGGACAGTCGGGGACAATGAGCAGTTCTTC.

The chain couples TRBV29-1 to TRBJ2-5, with a weak D call TRBD2 (5 bases). The germline V gene has CDR1 SQVTM and CDR2 ANQGSEA. CDR3 length: 13 amino acids. Trimming took off 4 bases at V and 1 base at J, with 10 bases between the two ends. The CDR3 DNA is TGCAGCGTTGCCCACGGGGTCCAAGAGACCCAGTACTTC. It specifies CSVAHGVQETQYF.

The V and J genes are TRBV5-1 and TRBJ1-4, with TRBD1 matching 12 bases. Trimming at V came to 3 bases and at J to 8 bases, leaving 8 bases not matched to a gene. The CDR3 sequence is 16 residues long. Germline CDR1 and CDR2: SGHRS and YFSETQ. CDR3 sequence reads: CASSSGTGGGGEKLFF. As DNA, the CDR3 is TGCGCCAGCAGCTCCGGGACAGGGGGCGGAGGGGAAAAACTGTTTTTT.

This clone showed up just a few times. The V call is TRBV20-1, the J call TRBJ2-7; no reliable D call. Per germline, CDR1 DFQATT and CDR2 SNEGSKA (reference sequence). V was shortened by 5 bases and J by 9 bases, with 14 bases between the two germline ends. This CDR3 has 11 amino acids. CDR3 DNA sequence: TGCAGTGCTTCTGACGGATCGAGGCAGTACTTC. It specifies CSASDGSRQYF.

The CDR3 region is CASSLGVGDLAEAFF. In DNA form, the CDR3 reads TGCGCCAGCAGCTTGGGAGTCGGGGATTTGGCTGAAGCTTTCTTT. The chain recombines TRBV5-1 with TRBJ1-1, with D uncertain. Trimming pared 0 bases from V and 6 bases from J, leaving 15 bases between. CDR1 and CDR2 from the germline V gene are SGHRS and YFSETQ. The CDR3 runs to 15 residues. Based on the CDR3 plus reference TRBV5-1 and TRBJ1-1, the full variable domain is KAGVTQTPRYLIKTRGQQVTLSCSPISGHRSVSWYQQTPGQGLQFLFEYFSETQRNKGNFPGRFSGRQFSNSRSEMNVSTLELGDSALYLCASSLGVGDLAEAFFGQGTRLTVV.

The chain combines TRBV6-5 with TRBJ2-2, with D possibly matching TRBD2 (6 bases). Germline loops: CDR1 MNHEY, CDR2 SVGAGI. The CDR3 sequence is 12 residues long. V dropped 6 bases and J dropped 6 bases, with 8 bases sitting between them. This CDR3 is CASRSGSGELFF. The CDR3 nucleotides are TGTGCCAGCAGAAGCGGGTCCGGGGAGCTGTTTTTT.

This clone has only one observation. The V gene is TRBV7-2, the J gene TRBJ2-1; 8 bases are shared with TRBD2. In germline, CDR1 is SGHTA, CDR2 FQGNSA. The CDR3 sequence is 15 residues long. Trimming cost V 5 bases and J 3 bases; bases outside gene matches: 6. CDR3 residues: CASSPLAGLYNEQFF. CDR3 DNA: TGTGCCAGCAGCCCATTAGCGGGACTCTACAATGAGCAGTTCTTC.

This clone occurred a few times. The rearrangement joins TRBV5-4 to TRBJ2-1; 7 positions agree with TRBD2. V lost 2 bases, J lost 8 bases, and 7 bases stayed unmatched. There are 14 residues in the CDR3. Germline V CDR1 and CDR2: SGHNT, YYREEE (reference sequence). In DNA, the CDR3 is TGTGCCAGCAGCTTAAGAGCGGGGTACTATGAGCAGTTCTTC. Translating it yields CASSLRAGYYEQFF.

The CDR3: CASSLRGSYEQYF. The CDR3 DNA reads TGTGCCAGCAGCTTAAGGGGTTCCTACGAGCAGTACTTC. This chain uses TRBV5-5 with TRBJ2-7, with D perhaps matching TRBD1 (5 bases). The CDR3 is 13 residues long. The V gene lost 2 bases and the J gene lost 1 base, with 7 bases spanning the gap. Germline V gene sequence: CDR1 SGHKS, CDR2 YYEKEE (reference sequence).

This rearrangement joins TRBV19 to TRBJ1-2, with D tentatively TRBD1 (6 bases). Trimming removed 4 bases from V and 9 bases from J, with 15 bases in between. The CDR3 extends over 13 amino acids. Germline CDR1 and CDR2: LNHDA and SQIVND (reference sequence). The CDR3 bases are TGTGCCAGTAGTAGATCCCAGGGGCTTAGCTACACCTTC. Encoded protein: CASSRSQGLSYTF.

This clone was recorded a few times. This chain uses TRBV19 with TRBJ2-5; no clear D. Per the germline V gene, CDR1 is LNHDA and CDR2 is SQIVND (reference sequence). The V end lost 1 base, the J end lost 5 bases, and 14 bases lay between the germline ends. This CDR3 spans 15 amino acids. In DNA form, the CDR3 reads TGTGCCAGTAGTATAGCTCGAGACACGAGGGAGACCCAGTACTTC. Translating it yields CASSIARDTRETQYF.

The V and J genes are TRBV19 and TRBJ2-6, with 7 nucleotides matching TRBD1. Germline loops: CDR1 LNHDA, CDR2 SQIVND (reference sequence). Unmatched junction bases numbered 3, after V lost 6 bases and J lost 4 bases. This CDR3 region has 14 residues. CDR3 bases: TGTGCCAGTAGCGACAGGGCAGGGGCCAACGTCCTGACTTTC. Protein: CASSDRAGANVLTF.